The clone carrying this TCR beta chain was detected a few times. Its antigen is undetermined. Germline-derived CDR1 and CDR2 are DFQATT and SNEGSKA (reference sequence). This CDR3 is 9 amino acids long. The data were taken from a study of response to subunit inactivated influenza vaccine. Findings of the study overall: It was the authors' suggestion that each seasonal influenza vaccination recruits few new T cells.

From the RT-PCR reads, TCRdb called clonotypes with MiXCR, one entry per CDR3 protein. The top ten clones hold roughly 12% of a sample with roughly 150,000 distinct CDR3 sequences, about a tenth of them seen once. The TCR sequence derives from a man aged 50-60 years who received an inactivated influenza vaccine. The sequencing used non-naive T cells sorted from PBMCs, collected roughly 46 days after vaccination. This rearrangement joins TRBV20-1 to TRBJ2-7; TRBD2 is a possible D gene (6 bases). As DNA, the CDR3 is TGCAGGACTGCGGAGGGCCAGTACTTC. This codes for CRTAEGQYF.